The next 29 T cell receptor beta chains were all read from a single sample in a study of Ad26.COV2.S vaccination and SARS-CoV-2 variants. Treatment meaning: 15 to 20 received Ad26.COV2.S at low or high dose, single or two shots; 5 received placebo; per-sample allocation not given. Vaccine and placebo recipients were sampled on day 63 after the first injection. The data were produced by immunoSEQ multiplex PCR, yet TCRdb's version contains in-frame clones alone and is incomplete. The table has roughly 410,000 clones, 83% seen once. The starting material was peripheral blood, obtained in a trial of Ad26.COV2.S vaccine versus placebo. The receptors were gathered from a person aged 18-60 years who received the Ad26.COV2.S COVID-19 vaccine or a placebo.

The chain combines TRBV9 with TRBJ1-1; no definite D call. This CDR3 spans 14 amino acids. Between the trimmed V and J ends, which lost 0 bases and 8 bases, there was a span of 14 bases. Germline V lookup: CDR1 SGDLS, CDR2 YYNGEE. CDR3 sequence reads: CASSVGQAGREAFF. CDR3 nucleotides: TGTGCCAGCAGCGTAGGGCAGGCGGGGAGGGAAGCTTTCTTT.

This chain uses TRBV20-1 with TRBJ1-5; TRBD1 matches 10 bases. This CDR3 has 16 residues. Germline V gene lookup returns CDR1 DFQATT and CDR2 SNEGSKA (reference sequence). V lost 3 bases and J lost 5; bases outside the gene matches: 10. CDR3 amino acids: CSASLGTGAPYQPQHF. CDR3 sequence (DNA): TGCAGTGCTAGTTTGGGGACAGGGGCTCCATATCAGCCCCAGCATTTT.

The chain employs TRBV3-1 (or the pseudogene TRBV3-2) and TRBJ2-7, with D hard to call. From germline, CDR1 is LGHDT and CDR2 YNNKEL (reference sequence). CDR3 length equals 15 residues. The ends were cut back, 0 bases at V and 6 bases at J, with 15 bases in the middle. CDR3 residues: CASSQDNSAKGEQYF. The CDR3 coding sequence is TGTGCCAGCAGCCAAGACAACAGCGCCAAGGGCGAGCAGTACTTC.

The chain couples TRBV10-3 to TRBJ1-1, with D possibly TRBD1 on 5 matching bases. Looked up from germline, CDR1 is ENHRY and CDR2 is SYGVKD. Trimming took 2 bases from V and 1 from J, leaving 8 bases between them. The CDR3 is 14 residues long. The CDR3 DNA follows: TGTGCCATCAGTGAGAGGGGAAAGAACACTGAAGCTTTCTTT. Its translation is CAISERGKNTEAFF.

For the CDR3, the DNA is TGTGCCAGCAGCTTAGCACTTAATCAGCCCCAGCATTTT. It translates to CASSLALNQPQHF. The V and J genes are TRBV7-9 and TRBJ1-5; D is unclear. Trimming shortened V by 0 bases and J by 4 bases, and 4 bases separated the two germline ends. This CDR3 spans 13 amino acids. Per the germline V gene, CDR1 is SEHNR and CDR2 is FQNEAQ (reference sequence).

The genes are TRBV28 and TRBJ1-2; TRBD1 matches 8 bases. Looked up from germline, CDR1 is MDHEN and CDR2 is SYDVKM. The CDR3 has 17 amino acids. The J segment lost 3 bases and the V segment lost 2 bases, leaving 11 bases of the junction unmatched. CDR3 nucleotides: TGTGCCAGCAGTTTACCCCACGACAGGGGCACTTACTATGGCTACACCTTC. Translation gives CASSLPHDRGTYYGYTF.

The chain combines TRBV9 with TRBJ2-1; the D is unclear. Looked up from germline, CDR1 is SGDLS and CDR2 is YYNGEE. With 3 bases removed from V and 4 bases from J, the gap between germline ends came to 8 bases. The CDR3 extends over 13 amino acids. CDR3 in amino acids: CASSGSPYNEQFF. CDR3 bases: TGTGCCAGCAGCGGGAGCCCTTACAATGAGCAGTTCTTC.

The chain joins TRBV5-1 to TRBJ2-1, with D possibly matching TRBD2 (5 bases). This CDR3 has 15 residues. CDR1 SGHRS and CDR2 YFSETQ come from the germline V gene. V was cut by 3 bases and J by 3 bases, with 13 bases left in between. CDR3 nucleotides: TGCGCCAGCAGCTCCGGAGGCTCTAACTACAATGAGCAGTTCTTC. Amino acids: CASSSGGSNYNEQFF. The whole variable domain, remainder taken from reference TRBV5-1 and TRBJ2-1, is KAGVTQTPRYLIKTRGQQVTLSCSPISGHRSVSWYQQTPGQGLQFLFEYFSETQRNKGNFPGRFSGRQFSNSRSEMNVSTLELGDSALYLCASSSGGSNYNEQFFGPGTRLTVL.

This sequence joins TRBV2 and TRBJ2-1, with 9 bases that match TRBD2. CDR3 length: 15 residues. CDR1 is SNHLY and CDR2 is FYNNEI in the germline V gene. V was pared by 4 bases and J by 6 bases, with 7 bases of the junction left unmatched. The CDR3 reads CASSVLAGLGNEQFF. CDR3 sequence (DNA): TGTGCCAGCAGTGTCCTAGCGGGGCTTGGCAATGAGCAGTTCTTC.

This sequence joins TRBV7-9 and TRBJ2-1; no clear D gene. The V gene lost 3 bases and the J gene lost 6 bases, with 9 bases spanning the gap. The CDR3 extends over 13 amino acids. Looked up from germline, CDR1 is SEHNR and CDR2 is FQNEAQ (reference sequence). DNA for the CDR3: TGTGCCAGCAGCTTTAATCTCGGCAATGAGCAGTTCTTC. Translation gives CASSFNLGNEQFF.

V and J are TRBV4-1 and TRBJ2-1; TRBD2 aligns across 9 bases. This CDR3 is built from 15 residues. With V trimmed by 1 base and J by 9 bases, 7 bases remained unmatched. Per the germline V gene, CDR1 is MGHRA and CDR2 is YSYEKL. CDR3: CASSQVLLAGAEQFF. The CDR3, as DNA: TGCGCCAGCAGCCAAGTATTACTAGCGGGCGCTGAGCAGTTCTTC.

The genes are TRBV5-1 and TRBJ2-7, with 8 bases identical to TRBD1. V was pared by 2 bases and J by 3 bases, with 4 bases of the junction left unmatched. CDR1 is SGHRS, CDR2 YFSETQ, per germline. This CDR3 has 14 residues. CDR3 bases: TGCGCCAGCAGCTTCGGACAGGGTTTCTACGAGCAGTACTTC. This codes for CASSFGQGFYEQYF.

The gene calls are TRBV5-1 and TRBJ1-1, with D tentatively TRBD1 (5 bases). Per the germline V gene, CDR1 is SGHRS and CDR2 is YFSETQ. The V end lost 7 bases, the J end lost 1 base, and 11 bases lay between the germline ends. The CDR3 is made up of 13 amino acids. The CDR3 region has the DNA TGCGCCAGCCACGACGGGGCGAACACTGAAGCTTTCTTT. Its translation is CASHDGANTEAFF.

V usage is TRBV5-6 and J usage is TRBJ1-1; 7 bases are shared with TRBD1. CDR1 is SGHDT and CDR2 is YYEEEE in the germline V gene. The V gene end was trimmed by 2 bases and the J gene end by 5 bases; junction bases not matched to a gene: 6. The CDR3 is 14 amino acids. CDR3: CASSLPTGRTEAFF. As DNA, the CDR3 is TGTGCCAGCAGCTTACCGACAGGGAGGACTGAAGCTTTCTTT.

CDR3: CASSRNPGLAKNIQYF. Here the CDR3 DNA reads TGTGCCAGCAGTCGCAACCCAGGGTTGGCCAAAAACATTCAGTACTTC. This chain joins TRBV5-4 and TRBJ2-4, with D perhaps TRBD1 (5 bases). V lost 5 bases to trimming and J lost 1 base, with 16 bases between them. This CDR3 has 16 residues. Germline V gene data show CDR1 as SGHNT and CDR2 as YYREEE (reference sequence).

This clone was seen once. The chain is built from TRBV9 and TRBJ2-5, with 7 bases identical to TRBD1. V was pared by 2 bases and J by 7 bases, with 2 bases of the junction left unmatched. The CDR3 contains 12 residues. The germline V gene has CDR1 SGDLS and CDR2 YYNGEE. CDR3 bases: TGTGCCAGCAGCGTTAACAGGGGGACCCAGTACTTC. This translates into CASSVNRGTQYF.

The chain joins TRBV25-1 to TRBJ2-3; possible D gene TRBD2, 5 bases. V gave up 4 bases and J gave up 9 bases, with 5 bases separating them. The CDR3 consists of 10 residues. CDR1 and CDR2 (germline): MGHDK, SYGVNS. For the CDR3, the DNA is TGTGCCAGCAGTGGGAGGACGCAGTATTTT. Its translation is CASSGRTQYF.

The CDR3 protein is CASSQRSGANTGELFF. CDR3 bases: TGTGCCAGCAGCCAGAGGAGCGGGGCAAACACCGGGGAGCTGTTTTTT. The chain carries TRBV4-2 and TRBJ2-2; 7 bases map to TRBD2. The CDR3 has 16 amino acids. Trimming removed 3 bases from V and 2 bases from J; junction bases left unmatched: 6. From germline, CDR1 is LGHNA and CDR2 YNFKEQ.

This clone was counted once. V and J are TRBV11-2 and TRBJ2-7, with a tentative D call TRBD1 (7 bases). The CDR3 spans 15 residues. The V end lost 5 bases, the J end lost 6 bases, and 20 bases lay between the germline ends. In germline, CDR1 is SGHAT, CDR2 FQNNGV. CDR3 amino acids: CASSNGGKRDSEQYF. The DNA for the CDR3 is TGTGCCAGCAGCAATGGGGGGAAGAGGGACAGCGAGCAGTACTTC.

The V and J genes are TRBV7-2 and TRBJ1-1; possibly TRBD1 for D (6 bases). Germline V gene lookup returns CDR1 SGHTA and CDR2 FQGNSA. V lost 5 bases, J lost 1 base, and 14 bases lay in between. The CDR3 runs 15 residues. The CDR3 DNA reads TGTGCCAGCAGCAGGGGGGGAGGGCAGAACACTGAAGCTTTCTTT. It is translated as CASSRGGGQNTEAFF.

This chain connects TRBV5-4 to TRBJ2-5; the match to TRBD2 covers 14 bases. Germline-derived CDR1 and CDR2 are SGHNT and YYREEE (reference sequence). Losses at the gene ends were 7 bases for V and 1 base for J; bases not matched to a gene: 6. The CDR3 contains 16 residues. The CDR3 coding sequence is TGTGCCAGCGGATCCGGGACTAGCGGGGGCCAAGAGACCCAGTACTTC. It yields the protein CASGSGTSGGQETQYF.

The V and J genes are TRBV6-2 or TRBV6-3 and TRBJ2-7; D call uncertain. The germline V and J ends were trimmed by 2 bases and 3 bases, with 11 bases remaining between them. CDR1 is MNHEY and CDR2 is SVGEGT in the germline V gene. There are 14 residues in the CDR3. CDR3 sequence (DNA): TGTGCCAGCAGTTACCCCCCATCCCGCTACGAGCAGTACTTC. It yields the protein CASSYPPSRYEQYF.

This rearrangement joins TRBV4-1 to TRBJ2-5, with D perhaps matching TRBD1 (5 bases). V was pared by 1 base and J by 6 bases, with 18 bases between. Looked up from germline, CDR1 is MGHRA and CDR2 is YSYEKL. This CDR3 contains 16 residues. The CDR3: CASSQVGQGFRKTQYF. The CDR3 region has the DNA TGCGCCAGCAGCCAAGTGGGGCAGGGTTTTAGGAAGACCCAGTACTTC.

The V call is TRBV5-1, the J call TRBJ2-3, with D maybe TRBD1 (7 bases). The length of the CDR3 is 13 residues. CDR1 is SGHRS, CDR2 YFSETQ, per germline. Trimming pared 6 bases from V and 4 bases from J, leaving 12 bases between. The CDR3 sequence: CASTRRGPDTQYF. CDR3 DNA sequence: TGCGCCAGCACACGGAGGGGGCCAGATACGCAGTATTTT.

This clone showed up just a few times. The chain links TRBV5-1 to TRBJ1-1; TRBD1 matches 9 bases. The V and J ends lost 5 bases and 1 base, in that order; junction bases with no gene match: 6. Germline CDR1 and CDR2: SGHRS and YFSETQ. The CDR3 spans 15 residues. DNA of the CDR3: TGCGCCAGCAGTAAACAGGGGGCAACGAACACTGAAGCTTTCTTT. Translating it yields CASSKQGATNTEAFF.

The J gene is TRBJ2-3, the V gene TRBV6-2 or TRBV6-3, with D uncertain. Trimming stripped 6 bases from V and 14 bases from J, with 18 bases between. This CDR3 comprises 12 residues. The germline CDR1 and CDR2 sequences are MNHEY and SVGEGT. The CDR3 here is CASSHRSTSVYF. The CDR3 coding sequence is TGTGCCAGCAGCCACCGGTCGACCTCGGTGTATTTT.

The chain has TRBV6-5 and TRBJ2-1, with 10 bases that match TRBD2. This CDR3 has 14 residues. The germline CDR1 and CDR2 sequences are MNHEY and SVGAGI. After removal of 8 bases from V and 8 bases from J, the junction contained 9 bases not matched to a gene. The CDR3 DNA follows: TGTGCCAGCCACGAAGCGGGGGGGCGGGATGAGCAGTTCTTC. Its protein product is CASHEAGGRDEQFF.

This CDR3 reads CASSVEVSWETQYF. For the CDR3, the DNA is TGTGCCAGCAGCGTAGAGGTGAGCTGGGAGACCCAGTACTTC. The V gene is TRBV9, the J gene TRBJ2-5; no reliable D call. Trimming removed 0 bases from V and 5 bases from J, with 11 bases in between. Per germline, CDR1 SGDLS and CDR2 YYNGEE. The CDR3 is 14 amino acids. The variable domain in full, completed from reference TRBV9 and TRBJ2-5, reads DSGVTQTPKHLITATGQRVTLRCSPRSGDLSVYWYQQSLDQGLQFLIQYYNGEERAKGNILERFSAQQFPDLHSELNLSSLELGDSALYFCASSVEVSWETQYFGPGTRLLVL.

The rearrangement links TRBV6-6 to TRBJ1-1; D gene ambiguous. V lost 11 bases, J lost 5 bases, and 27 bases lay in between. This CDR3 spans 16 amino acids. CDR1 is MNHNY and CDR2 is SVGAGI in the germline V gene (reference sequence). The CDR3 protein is CAGSAADRRVETEAFF. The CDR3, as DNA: TGTGCCGGATCCGCGGCAGATAGGCGGGTGGAGACTGAAGCTTTCTTT.